These 11 T cell receptor beta chains came from one sample sequenced in a study of OX40 agonist ivuxolimab in advanced cancers. Data came from immunoSEQ multiplex PCR; TCRdb stores just in-frame clones and leaves some out. The sample includes fewer than 120,000 clones, roughly 89% of them seen just once. The sample here was CD4+ or CD8+ T cells sorted from blood, taken in a trial of the OX40 agonist ivuxolimab. The receptors were gathered from an adult with an advanced solid tumor such as melanoma, head and neck, liver or kidney cancer.

The rearrangement links TRBV4-1 to TRBJ1-2; 8 bases map to TRBD1. V lost 3 bases, J lost 4 bases, and 10 bases stayed unmatched. CDR1 is MGHRA and CDR2 is YSYEKL in the germline V gene. The CDR3 has 16 amino acids. The CDR3 protein is CASSHEPGQGSYGYTF. The CDR3 region has the DNA TGCGCCAGCAGCCATGAACCCGGACAGGGATCCTATGGCTACACCTTC.

V gene TRBV5-1 combines with J gene TRBJ2-1; 8 bases align to TRBD1. CDR3 length equals 15 residues. Trimming took 3 bases from V and 2 from J; bases not matched to a gene: 4. Germline CDR1 is SGHRS and CDR2 is YFSETQ. In DNA, the CDR3 is TGCGCCAGCAGCTCAGGACAGGGACCCTACAATGAGCAGTTCTTC. It translates to CASSSGQGPYNEQFF.

V and J are TRBV15 and TRBJ2-4; TRBD1 might be the D (7 bases). The CDR3 is 15 amino acids. Germline-derived CDR1 and CDR2 are LNHNV and YYDKDF (reference sequence). V was pared by 5 bases and J by 3 bases, with 14 bases between. CDR3 bases: TGTGCCACCAGCGCTCACAGGGGAGGCAAAAACATTCAGTACTTC. Translation: CATSAHRGGKNIQYF.

This clone occurred once. J is TRBJ2-5 and V is TRBV5-1; 12 bases are shared with TRBD1. There are 16 residues in the CDR3. Germline V gene data show CDR1 as SGHRS and CDR2 as YFSETQ. J was trimmed by 3 bases and V by 0 bases; bases with no gene match: 3. The CDR3 DNA reads TGCGCCAGCAGCTTGGTAGGGACAGGGGGCAAAGAGACCCAGTACTTC. This translates into CASSLVGTGGKETQYF.

CDR3 amino acids: CASSEVEGSRAFF. In nucleotides, the CDR3 is TGTGCCAGCAGTGAGGTAGAGGGGAGTCGCGCTTTCTTT. The chain employs TRBV2 and TRBJ1-1; possible D gene TRBD1, 5 bases. Trimming stripped 3 bases from V and 11 bases from J, with 16 bases between. The CDR3 consists of 13 residues. Per the germline V gene, CDR1 is SNHLY and CDR2 is FYNNEI. Full variable domain (remainder filled in from reference TRBV2 and TRBJ1-1): EPEVTQTPSHQVTQMGQEVILRCVPISNHLYFYWYRQILGQKVEFLVSFYNNEISEKSEIFDDQFSVERPDGSNFTLKIRSTKLEDSAMYFCASSEVEGSRAFFGQGTRLTVV.

The chain recombines TRBV2 with TRBJ2-5, with a possible D match to TRBD2 (5 bases). Germline V CDR1 and CDR2: SNHLY, FYNNEI. The V end was cut by 3 bases, the J end by 4 bases, with 15 bases between. The CDR3 loop spans 15 amino acids. In DNA form, the CDR3 reads TGTGCCAGCAGTGATGTGCTAGCTCTTGGAGAGACCCAGTACTTC. Protein: CASSDVLALGETQYF.

This clone was seen a few times. The genes are TRBV7-9 and TRBJ1-1; no reliable D call. V was shortened by 5 bases and J by 1 base, with 8 bases between the two germline ends. CDR1 is SEHNR, CDR2 FQNEAQ, per germline (reference sequence). The CDR3 runs to 13 residues. CDR3 protein: CASSINGNTEAFF. Here the CDR3 DNA reads TGTGCCAGCAGCATTAACGGGAACACTGAAGCTTTCTTT.

The V gene is TRBV11-2, the J gene TRBJ2-3; D not resolved. The CDR3 runs to 14 residues. CDR1 and CDR2 (germline): SGHAT, FQNNGV. Trimming stripped 2 bases from V and 4 bases from J, with 10 bases between. The CDR3 sequence: CASSLSTVSDTQYF. CDR3 coding DNA: TGTGCCAGCAGCTTATCAACCGTTTCAGATACGCAGTATTTT.

This clone was observed a handful of times. The chain couples TRBV10-2 to TRBJ2-1, with TRBD1 matching 9 bases. Germline V lookup: CDR1 WSHSY, CDR2 SAAADI. With V trimmed by 7 bases and J by 8 bases, 15 bases remained unmatched. The CDR3 covers 16 residues. In DNA, the CDR3 is TGCGCCAGCATCCCCCCCCTGGGACAGGGATTTGATGAGCAGTTCTTC. Translation gives CASIPPLGQGFDEQFF.

V is TRBV15 and J is TRBJ1-6; perhaps TRBD1 as D (5 bases). The CDR3 totals 14 residues. CDR1 and CDR2 from the germline V gene are LNHNV and YYDKDF (reference sequence). The V end lost 0 bases, the J end lost 9 bases, and 9 bases lay between the germline ends. CDR3 amino acids: CATSRDRGVSPLHF. The CDR3, as DNA: TGTGCCACCAGCAGAGATCGGGGGGTTTCACCCCTCCACTTT.

This rearrangement joins TRBV7-2 to TRBJ1-5, with 10 bases matching TRBD1. The CDR3 length is 15 residues. V dropped 5 bases and J dropped 4; count of bases not matched to a gene: 5. Looked up from germline, CDR1 is SGHTA and CDR2 is FQGNSA. The DNA of the CDR3 is TGTGCCAGCAGCCTCTGGACAGGGGGAAATCAGCCCCAGCATTTT. Its protein is CASSLWTGGNQPQHF.